Following are 6 T cell receptor beta chains from one sample sequenced in a study of a mutant IDH1 vaccine in newly diagnosed glioma. Profiled with immunoSEQ multiplex PCR; TCRdb holds only in-frame clones, not every one. The sample yields more than 50,000 clones, approximately 90% seen once. These TCRs are of unknown antigen specificity. Time point specified: week 11, during vaccination. Each dose of the vaccine consisted of 300 ug of mutant IDH1 20-mer peptide, with topical imiquimod. The source was PBMCs, collected from a glioma patient whose treatment included an IDH1 peptide vaccine. The receptors derive from a man aged 40-49 years with glioma.

The chain employs TRBV4-1 and TRBJ2-5; no definite D call. The CDR3 has 14 amino acids. The ends were cut back, 4 bases at V and 5 bases at J, with 14 bases in the middle. The germline V gene has CDR1 MGHRA and CDR2 YSYEKL. CDR3 in amino acids: CASSLDPFSETQYF. The CDR3 region has the DNA TGCGCCAGCAGCCTGGACCCTTTTTCGGAGACCCAGTACTTC.

The CDR3 sequence is CASSLAPVQETQYF. In DNA, the CDR3 is TGCGCCAGCAGCTTGGCTCCAGTCCAAGAGACCCAGTACTTC. J is TRBJ2-5 and V is TRBV5-1; D gene unclear. This CDR3 spans 14 amino acids. Germline V gene data show CDR1 as SGHRS and CDR2 as YFSETQ. V gave up 0 bases and J gave up 1 base, with 7 bases separating them. Complete variable domain (other parts from reference TRBV5-1 and TRBJ2-5): KAGVTQTPRYLIKTRGQQVTLSCSPISGHRSVSWYQQTPGQGLQFLFEYFSETQRNKGNFPGRFSGRQFSNSRSEMNVSTLELGDSALYLCASSLAPVQETQYFGPGTRLLVL.

This rearrangement joins TRBV4-2 to TRBJ1-2; D unresolved. This CDR3 region has 15 residues. From germline, CDR1 is LGHNA and CDR2 YNFKEQ. V dropped 4 bases and J dropped 4 bases, with 16 bases sitting between them. CDR3 region: CASSPKLAPGYGYTF. The DNA for the CDR3 is TGTGCCAGCAGCCCCAAATTGGCCCCGGGCTATGGCTACACCTTC.

The chain employs TRBV7-6 and TRBJ1-3; D is perhaps TRBD1 (5 bases). Per the germline V gene, CDR1 is SGHVS and CDR2 is FNYEAQ. V was cut by 1 base and J by 9 bases, with 13 bases left in between. The CDR3 sequence is 14 residues long. CDR3 residues: CASSLGWGSGTIYF. The DNA of the CDR3 is TGTGCCAGCAGCTTAGGGTGGGGCAGCGGCACCATATATTTT.

The chain uses TRBV10-3 and TRBJ2-7; 10 bases agree with TRBD2. CDR1 and CDR2 from the germline V gene are ENHRY and SYGVKD. V dropped 2 bases and J dropped 5; count of bases not matched to a gene: 6. The CDR3 is made up of 15 amino acids. This CDR3 reads CAISETSGIRNEQYF. CDR3 in DNA: TGTGCCATCAGTGAGACTAGCGGGATCCGCAACGAGCAGTACTTC.

The V gene is TRBV2, the J gene TRBJ2-5; D is perhaps TRBD2 (5 bases). The J call could be wrong; TRBJ2-7 is a better fit for the DNA end. The CDR3 extends over 15 amino acids. The germline V gene has CDR1 SNHLY and CDR2 FYNNEI. For the CDR3, the DNA is TGTGCCAGCACCCAAGGACTCTTGAGCTCCTACGAGCAGTACTTC. Translating gives CASTQGLLSSYEQYF.